The entry below describes one T cell receptor (beta chain). Its matching antigen is unknown. CDR1 SGHNT and CDR2 YENEEA come from the germline V gene. The V and J ends lost 5 bases and 3 bases, in that order; junction bases with no gene match: 10. The CDR3 spans 16 residues. The sample belongs to a study of OX40 agonist ivuxolimab in advanced cancers. The study, taken as a whole, reports: CD4+ and CD8+ blood T cells expanded clonally by week 6 at 0.1 to 3.0 mg/kg.

The protocol was immunoSEQ multiplex PCR, while the TCRdb copy is restricted to in-frame clones and leaves out a portion. The repertoire holds 52,000 or so clones, with 70% to 85% as singletons. This receptor was obtained from an adult with an advanced solid tumor such as melanoma, head and neck, liver or kidney cancer. Sample: CD4+ or CD8+ T cells sorted from blood, taken in a trial of the OX40 agonist ivuxolimab. The chain has TRBV11-3 and TRBJ2-3; 8 positions agree with TRBD2. CDR3 protein: CASSPGAGGPTDTQYF. The CDR3 DNA is TGTGCCAGCAGCCCCGGGGCGGGGGGCCCGACAGATACGCAGTATTTT.